These 24 T cell receptor beta chains originate from one sample sequenced in a study of T-cell reconstitution after alpha-beta-depleted transplantation in children. As it was prepared, the TCRbeta library received unique molecular identifiers. TCRdb re-derived calls from the PCR reads in MiXCR, one entry per CDR3 protein. The table has a few hundred thousand distinct CDR3 sequences, roughly 11% seen once; the top ten hold 20% to 25%. Sample: peripheral blood, taken 180 days after TCRalphabeta/CD19-depleted stem cell transplant. The receptors stem from a male patient aged 2 to 10 who had a stem cell transplant for chronic granulomatous disease, so the T cells may come from the graft donor.

This clonotype was counted many times. CDR3 loop: CASSWDRMNTEAFF. The CDR3 nucleotides are TGTGCCAGCAGCTGGGACAGAATGAACACTGAAGCTTTCTTT. This chain uses TRBV12-3 or TRBV12-4 with TRBJ1-1; 7 bases align to TRBD1. V shed 6 bases, J shed 0 bases, and the junction held 4 bases outside the gene matches. CDR3 length equals 14 residues.

As concerns this clonotype: A clone one base away is much larger, so this may be a read error. V usage is TRBV6-5 and J usage is TRBJ1-3; D remains unclear. Germline-derived CDR1 and CDR2 are MNHEY and SVGAGI. The CDR3 covers 15 residues. CDR3: CASSYGRSSGNAIYF. DNA of the CDR3: TGTGCCAGCAGTTACGGGCGGAGCTCTGGAAACGCCATATATTTT.

This clonotype was recorded at least ten times. The rearrangement joins TRBV5-1 to TRBJ2-7; possible D gene TRBD2, 6 bases. Trimming took off 4 bases at V and 1 base at J, with 12 bases between the two ends. Germline CDR1 is SGHRS and CDR2 is YFSETQ. The CDR3 is 14 residues long. The CDR3 DNA reads TGCGCCAGCAGCCTTAGCGGAGCGTCCTACGAGCAGTACTTC. Its translation: CASSLSGASYEQYF.

This clonotype was seen ten or more times. The chain uses TRBV20-1 and TRBJ2-7; no reliable D call. The CDR3 extends over 13 amino acids. Germline assignment: CDR1 DFQATT and CDR2 SNEGSKA (reference sequence). Deletions cut 6 bases from V and 0 bases from J, with 12 bases between. The CDR3 loop reads CSADGHSSYEQYF. DNA of the CDR3: TGCAGTGCCGACGGTCACAGCTCCTACGAGCAGTACTTC.

This clonotype was seen at least ten times. DNA for the CDR3: TGTGCCAGCTCCCCAAGGGGGACCGCGTTCAACACTGAAGCTTTCTTT. Its protein is CASSPRGTAFNTEAFF. The chain uses TRBV18 and TRBJ1-1; possible D gene TRBD1, 6 bases. The V gene lost 6 bases and the J gene lost 2 bases, with 19 bases spanning the gap. CDR1 is KGHSH, CDR2 LQKENI, per germline. This CDR3 contains 16 residues.

This clonotype was found many times. V gene TRBV28 combines with J gene TRBJ2-1; 7 bases line up with TRBD2. The germline gives CDR1 MDHEN, CDR2 SYDVKM. CDR3 length: 15 amino acids. The V segment lost 6 bases and the J segment 2 bases; nucleotides outside the gene matches: 7. The CDR3 DNA reads TGTGCCAGCAGGGAGTTCAGCGGGGCCTACAATGAGCAGTTCTTC. Encoded protein: CASREFSGAYNEQFF. Full variable domain (rest looked up from reference TRBV28 and TRBJ2-1): DVKVTQSSRYLVKRTGEKVFLECVQDMDHENMFWYRQDPGLGLRLIYFSYDVKMKEKGDIPEGYSVSREKKERFSLILESASTNQTSMYLCASREFSGAYNEQFFGPGTRLTVL.

This clonotype was found many times. The chain is built from TRBV5-6 and TRBJ2-7; D is ambiguous. V was cut by 3 bases and J by 6 bases, with 7 bases left in between. The CDR3 totals 11 residues. Germline CDR1 SGHDT, CDR2 YYEEEE. CDR3 in amino acids: CASSSRTEQYF. The CDR3 DNA reads TGTGCCAGCAGCTCCCGGACCGAGCAGTACTTC.

This clonotype was seen many times. This chain joins TRBV2 and TRBJ2-5, with D perhaps TRBD2 (5 bases). Deletions cut 11 bases from V and 4 bases from J, with 26 bases between. This CDR3 is 16 amino acids long. CDR1 is SNHLY, CDR2 FYNNEI, per germline. This chain's CDR3 is CAGLRPRGASRETQYF. DNA for the CDR3: TGTGCCGGGCTACGTCCTCGGGGTGCTTCCAGAGAGACCCAGTACTTC.

This clonotype was counted many times. This chain links TRBV12-3 or TRBV12-4 with TRBJ2-1; TRBD1 might be the D (6 bases). This CDR3 contains 14 residues. The V end lost 6 bases, the J end lost 8 bases, and 17 bases lay between the germline ends. The CDR3 spells CASREVVGAHEQFF. The CDR3 DNA is TGTGCCAGCAGAGAGGTGGTGGGGGCCCATGAGCAGTTCTTC.

On this clonotype: A much larger clone sits a single nucleotide away, making a read error possible. This chain connects TRBV20-1 to TRBJ2-1; D is perhaps TRBD2 (6 bases). Per the germline V gene, CDR1 is DFQATT and CDR2 is SNEGSKA (reference sequence). CDR3 length equals 14 residues. The CDR3 is CTARVEGTYNEQFF. The CDR3 coding sequence is TGCACTGCTAGAGTGGAGGGTACCTACAATGAGCAGTTCTTC.

This clonotype was detected ten times or more. The chain employs TRBV15 and TRBJ2-3; the D call may be TRBD1 or TRBD2 (5 bases each). The CDR3 covers 16 residues. CDR1 and CDR2 (germline): LNHNV, YYDKDF (reference sequence). V lost 0 bases, J lost 3 bases, and 13 bases lay in between. The CDR3 region is CATSRDLGVGTDTQYF. Here the CDR3 DNA reads TGTGCCACCAGCAGAGATCTGGGGGTAGGAACAGATACGCAGTATTTT.

This clonotype showed up many times. At one end the junction does not follow the germline gene, possibly because of a read error. J is TRBJ2-5 and V is TRBV7-7, with 9 positions matching TRBD1. The CDR3 runs 15 residues. Germline V CDR1 and CDR2: SSHAT, FNYEAQ (reference sequence). The CDR3 bases are TGTGCTAGCAGCTTGGGCAACAGGGGGCATGAGACCCAGTACTTC. Protein product: CASSLGNRGHETQYF. The full variable domain, its missing parts supplied by reference TRBV7-7 and TRBJ2-5, is GAGVSQSPRYKVTKRGQDVTLRCDPISSHATLYWYQQALGQGPEFLTYFNYEAQPDKSGLPSDRFSAERPEGSISTLTIQRTEQRDSAMYRCASSLGNRGHETQYFGPGTRLLVL.

This clonotype was recorded a few times. The CDR3 DNA is TGTGCCAGTAGTCCCACCAGCGGGCCGTACAATGAGCAGTTCTTC. It is translated as CASSPTSGPYNEQFF. The V call is TRBV19, the J call TRBJ2-1; tentatively, D is TRBD2 (6 bases). Trimming took 5 bases from V and 4 from J, leaving 15 bases between them. The germline gives CDR1 LNHDA, CDR2 SQIVND (reference sequence). This CDR3 contains 15 residues.

As regards this clonotype: This may stem from a read error, because a much larger clone lies one nucleotide away. The chain joins TRBV20-1 to TRBJ2-3, with 7 bases lining up with TRBD2. This CDR3 contains 19 residues. Germline V CDR1 and CDR2: DFQATT, SNEGSKA (reference sequence). The CDR3 DNA follows: TGCTGTGCTAGAGATGTCTCCTTTTGGTTTAGCGGGAGCACAGATACGCAGTATTTT. It codes for CCARDVSFWFSGSTDTQYF.

This clonotype has a count of ten or more. The rearrangement joins TRBV3-1 to TRBJ1-2; TRBD1 matches at 7 bases. Germline CDR1 reads LGHDT; CDR2 reads YNNKEL (reference sequence). This CDR3 is built from 13 residues. After removal of 3 bases from V and 3 bases from J, the junction contained 1 base not matched to a gene. The CDR3 region is CASSHQGDYGYTF. The CDR3 nucleotides are TGTGCCAGCAGCCACCAGGGGGACTATGGCTACACCTTC. Full variable domain (rest looked up from reference TRBV3-1 and TRBJ1-2): DTAVSQTPKYLVTQMGNDKSIKCEQNLGHDTMYWYKQDSKKFLKIMFSYNNKELIINETVPNRFSPKSPDKAHLNLHINSLELGDSAVYFCASSHQGDYGYTFGSGTRLTVV.

At least ten counts were recorded for this clonotype. V usage is TRBV5-1 and J usage is TRBJ2-7; D is possibly TRBD1 (6 bases). The CDR3 has 16 amino acids. V was clipped by 0 bases and J by 7 bases, with 20 bases between them. Germline loops: CDR1 SGHRS, CDR2 YFSETQ. CDR3 amino acids: CASSLGHRDTIFEQYF. DNA for the CDR3: TGCGCCAGCAGCTTGGGTCACCGGGACACGATTTTTGAGCAGTACTTC. Full variable domain (rest looked up from reference TRBV5-1 and TRBJ2-7): KAGVTQTPRYLIKTRGQQVTLSCSPISGHRSVSWYQQTPGQGLQFLFEYFSETQRNKGNFPGRFSGRQFSNSRSEMNVSTLELGDSALYLCASSLGHRDTIFEQYFGPGTRLTVT.

This clonotype showed up many times. The chain joins TRBV10-3 to TRBJ2-1; 7 bases map to TRBD1. Germline V gene lookup returns CDR1 ENHRY and CDR2 SYGVKD. V lost 6 bases and J lost 4; bases outside the gene matches: 9. There are 15 residues in the CDR3. The CDR3 here is CAIRARDSPYNEQFF. The CDR3 DNA reads as TGTGCCATCAGGGCCCGGGACAGTCCTTACAATGAGCAGTTCTTC.

This clonotype has a count of ten or more. J is TRBJ2-7 and V is TRBV29-1, with 8 bases matching TRBD2. The CDR3 covers 13 residues. Germline V gene sequence: CDR1 SQVTM, CDR2 ANQGSEA. The trim removed 4 bases at V and 6 bases at J, leaving 8 bases unmatched. CDR3: CSVAGRASLEQYF. The CDR3 bases are TGCAGCGTTGCCGGGAGGGCCTCACTCGAGCAGTACTTC.

This clonotype was recorded many times. The V call is TRBV12-3 or TRBV12-4, the J call TRBJ2-4; no clear D. This CDR3 has 13 residues. V was clipped by 2 bases and J by 0 bases, with 2 bases between them. The CDR3 region is CASSLLAKNIQYF. As DNA, the CDR3 is TGTGCCAGCAGTTTACTAGCCAAAAACATTCAGTACTTC.

With regard to this clonotype: A much larger clone differs from this one at a single base, so this may be a read error. The J gene is TRBJ1-2, the V gene TRBV27, with D hard to call. From germline, CDR1 is MNHEY and CDR2 SMNVEV (reference sequence). The CDR3 sequence is 13 residues long. The CDR3 here is CASSSFGAYGDTF. CDR3 DNA: TGTGCCAGCAGTTCCTTCGGCGCTTATGGCGACACCTTC.

This clonotype was seen at least ten times. The V call is TRBV20-1, the J call TRBJ2-3, with TRBD2 as a possible D gene (5 bases). Germline lookup yields CDR1 DFQATT and CDR2 SNEGSKA (reference sequence). Trimming left V 5 bases short and J 9 bases short, with 15 bases between. The CDR3 is 12 amino acids. CDR3 in amino acids: CSAGGRTTTQYF. CDR3 sequence (DNA): TGCAGTGCTGGAGGACGGACCACGACGCAGTATTTT.

This clonotype was seen ten or more times. The rearrangement joins TRBV7-2 to TRBJ2-5, with D possibly TRBD1 on 6 matching bases. The CDR3 is 15 amino acids. V lost 2 bases to trimming and J lost 4 bases, with 14 bases between them. The germline V gene has CDR1 SGHTA and CDR2 FQGNSA. The CDR3 loop is CASSLYQGRGETQYF. CDR3 DNA: TGTGCCAGCAGCTTATACCAGGGGAGAGGAGAGACCCAGTACTTC.

This clonotype was seen ten or more times. The J gene is TRBJ2-1, the V gene TRBV12-3 or TRBV12-4; D remains unclear. CDR3 length equals 14 residues. Trimming removed 6 bases from V and 2 bases from J, with 11 bases in between. The DNA of the CDR3 is TGTGCCAGCAGACGCCTTGAACCCTACAATGAGCAGTTCTTC. Protein product: CASRRLEPYNEQFF.

This clonotype was found many times. This chain joins TRBV11-3 and TRBJ2-6; D remains ambiguous. Germline assignment: CDR1 SGHNT and CDR2 YENEEA. CDR3 length: 13 residues. V shed 3 bases and J shed 3 bases, with 3 bases lying between them. The CDR3 nucleotides are TGTGCCAGCAGCTTGTATGGGGCCAACGTCCTGACTTTC. Residues: CASSLYGANVLTF.